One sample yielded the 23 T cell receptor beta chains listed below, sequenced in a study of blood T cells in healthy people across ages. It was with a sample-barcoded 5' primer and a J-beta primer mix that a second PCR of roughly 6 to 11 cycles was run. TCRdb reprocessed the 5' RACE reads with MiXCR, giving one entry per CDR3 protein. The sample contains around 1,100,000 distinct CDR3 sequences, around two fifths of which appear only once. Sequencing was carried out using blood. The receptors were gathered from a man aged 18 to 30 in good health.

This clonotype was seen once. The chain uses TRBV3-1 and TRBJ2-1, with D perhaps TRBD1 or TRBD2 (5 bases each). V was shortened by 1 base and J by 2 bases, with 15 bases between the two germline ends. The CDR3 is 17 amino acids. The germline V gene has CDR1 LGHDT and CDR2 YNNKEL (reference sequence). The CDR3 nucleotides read TGTGCCAGCAGCCAAGGCATACTAGTGGGGGCCTACAATGAGCAGTTCTTC. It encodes CASSQGILVGAYNEQFF.

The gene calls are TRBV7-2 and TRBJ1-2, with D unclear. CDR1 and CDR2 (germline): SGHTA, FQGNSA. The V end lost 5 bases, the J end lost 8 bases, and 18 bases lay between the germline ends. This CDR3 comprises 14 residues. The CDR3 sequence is CASSVDWQSGGYTF. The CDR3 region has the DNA TGTGCCAGCAGCGTAGATTGGCAGTCGGGGGGCTACACCTTC. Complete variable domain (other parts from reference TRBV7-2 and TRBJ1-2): GAGVSQSPSNKVTEKGKDVELRCDPISGHTALYWYRQSLGQGLEFLIYFQGNSAPDKSGLPSDRFSAERTGGSVSTLTIQRTQQEDSAVYLCASSVDWQSGGYTFGSGTRLTVV.

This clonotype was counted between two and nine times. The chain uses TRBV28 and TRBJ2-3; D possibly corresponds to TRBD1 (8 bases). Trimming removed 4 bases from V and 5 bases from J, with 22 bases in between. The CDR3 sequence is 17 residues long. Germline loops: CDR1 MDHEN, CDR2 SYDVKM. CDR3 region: CASSSPGQAPGGDTQYF. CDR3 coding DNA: TGTGCCAGCAGTTCGCCGGGACAGGCCCCGGGAGGAGATACGCAGTATTTT.

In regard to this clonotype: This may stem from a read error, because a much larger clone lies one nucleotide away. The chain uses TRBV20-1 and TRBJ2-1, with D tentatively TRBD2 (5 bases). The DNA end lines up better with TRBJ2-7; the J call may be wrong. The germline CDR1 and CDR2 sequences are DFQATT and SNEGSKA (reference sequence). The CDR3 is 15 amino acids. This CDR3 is CSASDYCGPSYEQYF. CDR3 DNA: TGCAGTGCTAGTGACTATTGCGGCCCTTCCTACGAGCAGTACTTC.

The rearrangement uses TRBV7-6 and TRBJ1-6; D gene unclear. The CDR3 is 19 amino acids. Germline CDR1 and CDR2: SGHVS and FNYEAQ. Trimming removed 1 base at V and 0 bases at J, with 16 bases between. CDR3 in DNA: TGTGCCAGCAGCTTAGAACCTAAAGCGCGAAGCTCCTATAATTCACCCCTCCACTTT. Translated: CASSLEPKARSSYNSPLHF.

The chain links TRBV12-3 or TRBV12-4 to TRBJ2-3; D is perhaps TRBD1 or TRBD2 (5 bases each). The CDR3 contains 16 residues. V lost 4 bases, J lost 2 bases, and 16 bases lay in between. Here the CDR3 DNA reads TGTGCCAGCAGTTCGAGAGGGGCCCCTTTCACAGATACGCAGTATTTT. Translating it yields CASSSRGAPFTDTQYF.

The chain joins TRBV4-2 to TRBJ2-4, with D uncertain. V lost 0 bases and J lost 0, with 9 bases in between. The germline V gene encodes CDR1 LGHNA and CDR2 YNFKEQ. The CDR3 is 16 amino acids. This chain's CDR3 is CASSQESTLAKNIQYF. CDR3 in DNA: TGTGCCAGCAGCCAAGAGTCAACACTAGCCAAAAACATTCAGTACTTC.

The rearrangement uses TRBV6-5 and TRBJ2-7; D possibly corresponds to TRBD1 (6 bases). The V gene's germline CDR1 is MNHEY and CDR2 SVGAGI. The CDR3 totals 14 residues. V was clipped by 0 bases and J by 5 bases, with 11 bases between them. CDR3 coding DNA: TGTGCCAGCAGTTACTCGAACAGGGTGAACGAGCAGTACTTC. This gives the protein CASSYSNRVNEQYF.

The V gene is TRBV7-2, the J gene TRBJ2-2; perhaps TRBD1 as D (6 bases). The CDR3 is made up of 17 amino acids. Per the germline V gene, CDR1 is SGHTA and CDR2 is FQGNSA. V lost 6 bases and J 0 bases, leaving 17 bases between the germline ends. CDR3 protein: CASRRQGGQTNTGELFF. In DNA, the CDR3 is TGTGCCAGCAGACGACAAGGAGGACAGACGAACACCGGGGAGCTGTTTTTT.

The CDR3 region is CASSLNHRAEIGDTQYF. CDR3 bases: TGTGCCAGCAGTTTAAACCACAGGGCGGAAATCGGAGATACGCAGTATTTT. The chain combines TRBV27 with TRBJ2-3, with D tentatively TRBD1 (6 bases). Germline values: CDR1 MNHEY, CDR2 SMNVEV (reference sequence). The CDR3 consists of 17 residues. V was cut by 2 bases and J by 5 bases, with 20 bases left in between.

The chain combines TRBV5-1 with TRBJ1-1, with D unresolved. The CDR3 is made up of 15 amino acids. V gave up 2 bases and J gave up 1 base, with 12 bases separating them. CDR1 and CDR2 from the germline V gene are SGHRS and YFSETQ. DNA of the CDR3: TGCGCCAGCAGCTTTAGCCTTAGAGGGAACACTGAAGCTTTCTTT. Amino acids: CASSFSLRGNTEAFF. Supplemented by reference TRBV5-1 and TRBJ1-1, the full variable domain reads KAGVTQTPRYLIKTRGQQVTLSCSPISGHRSVSWYQQTPGQGLQFLFEYFSETQRNKGNFPGRFSGRQFSNSRSEMNVSTLELGDSALYLCASSFSLRGNTEAFFGQGTRLTVV.

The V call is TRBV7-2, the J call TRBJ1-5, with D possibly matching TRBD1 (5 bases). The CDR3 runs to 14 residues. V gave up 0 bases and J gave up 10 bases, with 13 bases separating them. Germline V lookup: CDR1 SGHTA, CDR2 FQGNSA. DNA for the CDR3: TGTGCCAGCAGCTTAGCGGGGGGTTTAGACCCCCAGCATTTT. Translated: CASSLAGGLDPQHF.

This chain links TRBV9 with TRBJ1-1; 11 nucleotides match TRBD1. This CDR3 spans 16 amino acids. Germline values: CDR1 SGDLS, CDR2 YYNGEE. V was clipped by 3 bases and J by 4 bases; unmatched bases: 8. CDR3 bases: TGTGCCAGCAGCGCTGGACAGGGGGCGAGCGGCACTGAAGCTTTCTTT. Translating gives CASSAGQGASGTEAFF.

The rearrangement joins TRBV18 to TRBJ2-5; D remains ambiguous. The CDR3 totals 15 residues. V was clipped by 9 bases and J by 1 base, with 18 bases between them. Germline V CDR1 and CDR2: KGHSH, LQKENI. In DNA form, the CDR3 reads TGTGCCAGTACCCCTGGCAAGCATGTCCAAGAGACCCAGTACTTC. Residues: CASTPGKHVQETQYF.

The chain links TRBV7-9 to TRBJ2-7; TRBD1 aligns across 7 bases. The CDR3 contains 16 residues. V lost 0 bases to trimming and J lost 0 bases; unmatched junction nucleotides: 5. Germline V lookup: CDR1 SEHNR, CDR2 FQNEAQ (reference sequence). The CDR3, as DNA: TGTGCCAGCAGCTTAGCAACAGGGGCAAGCTCCTACGAGCAGTACTTC. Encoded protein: CASSLATGASSYEQYF.

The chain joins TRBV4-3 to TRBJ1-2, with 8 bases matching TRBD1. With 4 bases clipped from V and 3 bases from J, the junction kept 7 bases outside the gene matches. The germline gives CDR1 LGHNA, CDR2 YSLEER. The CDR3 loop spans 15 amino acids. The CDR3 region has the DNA TGCGCCAGCAGCCTCGACAGGGGCCCCTACTATGGCTACACCTTC. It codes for CASSLDRGPYYGYTF.

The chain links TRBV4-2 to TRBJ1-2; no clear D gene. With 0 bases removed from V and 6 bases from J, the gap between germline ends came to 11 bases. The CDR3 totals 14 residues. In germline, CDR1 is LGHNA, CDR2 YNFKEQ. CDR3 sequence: CASSQERGFHGYTF. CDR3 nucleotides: TGTGCCAGCAGCCAAGAACGGGGATTCCATGGCTACACCTTC.

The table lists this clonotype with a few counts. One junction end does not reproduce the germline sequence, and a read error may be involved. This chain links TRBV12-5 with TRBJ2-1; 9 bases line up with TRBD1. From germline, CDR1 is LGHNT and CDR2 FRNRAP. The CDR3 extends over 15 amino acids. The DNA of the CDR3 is TGTGCTGGTGGTCCCGGGACAGGGTCGGTCAATGAGCAGTTCTTC. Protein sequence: CAGGPGTGSVNEQFF.

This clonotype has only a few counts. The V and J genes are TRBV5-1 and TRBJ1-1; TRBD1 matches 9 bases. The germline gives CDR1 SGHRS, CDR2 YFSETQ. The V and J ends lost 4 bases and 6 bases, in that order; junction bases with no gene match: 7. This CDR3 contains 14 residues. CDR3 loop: CASSGTGGSAEAFF. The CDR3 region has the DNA TGCGCCAGCAGCGGAACAGGGGGCTCGGCTGAAGCTTTCTTT.

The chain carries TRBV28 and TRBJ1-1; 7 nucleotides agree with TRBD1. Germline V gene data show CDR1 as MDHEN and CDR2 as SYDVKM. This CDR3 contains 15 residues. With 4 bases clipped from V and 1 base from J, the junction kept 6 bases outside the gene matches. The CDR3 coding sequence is TGTGCCAGCAGTTCAAACAGGGGAAAGAACACTGAAGCTTTCTTT. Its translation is CASSSNRGKNTEAFF.

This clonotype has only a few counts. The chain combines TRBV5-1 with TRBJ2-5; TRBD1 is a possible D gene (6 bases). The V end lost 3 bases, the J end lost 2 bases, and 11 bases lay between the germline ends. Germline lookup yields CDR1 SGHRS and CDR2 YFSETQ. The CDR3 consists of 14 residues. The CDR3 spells CASSSGTQQETQYF. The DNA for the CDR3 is TGCGCCAGCAGCTCCGGGACACAGCAAGAGACCCAGTACTTC. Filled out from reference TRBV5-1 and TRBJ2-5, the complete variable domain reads KAGVTQTPRYLIKTRGQQVTLSCSPISGHRSVSWYQQTPGQGLQFLFEYFSETQRNKGNFPGRFSGRQFSNSRSEMNVSTLELGDSALYLCASSSGTQQETQYFGPGTRLLVL.

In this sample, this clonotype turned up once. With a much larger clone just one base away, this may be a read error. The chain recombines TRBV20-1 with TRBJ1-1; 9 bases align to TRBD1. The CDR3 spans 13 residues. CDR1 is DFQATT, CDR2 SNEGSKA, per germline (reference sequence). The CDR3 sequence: CSAGQGLNTVAFF. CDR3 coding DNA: TGCAGTGCTGGACAGGGGCTGAACACTGTAGCTTTCTTT.

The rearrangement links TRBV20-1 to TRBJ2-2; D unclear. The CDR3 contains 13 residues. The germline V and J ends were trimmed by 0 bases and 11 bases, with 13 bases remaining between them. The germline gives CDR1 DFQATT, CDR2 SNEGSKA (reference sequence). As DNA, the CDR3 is TGCAGTGCTAGAGACCAGACCGTTTCCGAGCTGTTTTTT. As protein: CSARDQTVSELFF.